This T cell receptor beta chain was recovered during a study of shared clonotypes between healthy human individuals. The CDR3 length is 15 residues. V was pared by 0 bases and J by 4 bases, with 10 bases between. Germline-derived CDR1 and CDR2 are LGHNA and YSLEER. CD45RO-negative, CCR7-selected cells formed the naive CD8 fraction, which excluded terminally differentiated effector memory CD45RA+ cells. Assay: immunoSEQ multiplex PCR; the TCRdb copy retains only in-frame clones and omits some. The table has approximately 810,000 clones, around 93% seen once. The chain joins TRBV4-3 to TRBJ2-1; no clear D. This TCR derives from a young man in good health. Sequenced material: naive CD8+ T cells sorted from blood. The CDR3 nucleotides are TGCGCCAGCAGCCAAGAGAACTCCCGGTACAATGAGCAGTTCTTC. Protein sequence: CASSQENSRYNEQFF.